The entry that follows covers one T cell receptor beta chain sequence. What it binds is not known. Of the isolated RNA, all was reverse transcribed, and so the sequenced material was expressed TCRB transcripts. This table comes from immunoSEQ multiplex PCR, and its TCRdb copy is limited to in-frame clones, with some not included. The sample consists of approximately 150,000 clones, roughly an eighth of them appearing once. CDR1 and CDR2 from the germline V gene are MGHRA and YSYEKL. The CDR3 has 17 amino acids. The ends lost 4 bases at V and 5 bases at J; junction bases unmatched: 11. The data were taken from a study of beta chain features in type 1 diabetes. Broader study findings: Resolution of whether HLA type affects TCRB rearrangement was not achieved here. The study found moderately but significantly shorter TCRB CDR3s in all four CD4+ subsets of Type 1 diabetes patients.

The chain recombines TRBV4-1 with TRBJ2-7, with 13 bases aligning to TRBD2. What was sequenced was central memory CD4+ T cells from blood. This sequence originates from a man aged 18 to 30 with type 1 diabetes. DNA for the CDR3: TGCGCCAGCAGCCCGAACCCGGGACTAGCGGGGAGAAACGAGCAGTACTTC. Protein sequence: CASSPNPGLAGRNEQYF.